The rows below give T cell receptor beta chains drawn from one sample of a study of CD8 T cells in Susac syndrome. From the immunoSEQ multiplex PCR reads, TCRdb called clonotypes with MiXCR, one entry per CDR3 protein. The sample shows about 120,000 distinct CDR3 sequences, around 94% of them seen only once. Sequenced: CD4+ T cells from PBMCs. The receptors originated from a human donor in good health. Both conserved end residues are part of each CDR3. Each record gives: D gene, J gene, V gene, clone size, CDR3 DNA, CDR3 protein. D genes are given only for firm matches. A clone size is listed for some rows: how often the clone was seen (once, few, many), or a class if it is expanded.

D: TRBD1
J: TRBJ2-7
V: TRBV7-2
size: once
DNA: TGTGCCAGCAGCGCCGACAGGGACCGCGAGCAGTACTTC
CDR3: CASSADRDREQYF

D: NA
J: TRBJ1-4
V: TRBV6-6
size: NA
DNA: TGTGCCAGCCGGGACTTTGCAACTAATGAAAAACTGTTTTTT
CDR3: CASRDFATNEKLFF

D: NA
J: TRBJ2-7
V: TRBV7-6
size: few
DNA: TGTGCCAGCAGCCGCACTCGGTCAACCTACGAGCAGTACTTC
CDR3: CASSRTRSTYEQYF

D: TRBD1
J: TRBJ2-2
V: TRBV6-5
size: NA
DNA: TGTGCCAGCAGTTACTCGGGACAGGGGTTTGGCGGGGAGCTGTTTTTT
CDR3: CASSYSGQGFGGELFF

D: TRBD1
J: TRBJ1-2
V: TRBV20-1
size: once
DNA: TGCAGTGCTTGGACAGGGAACTATGGCTACACCTTC
CDR3: CSAWTGNYGYTF

D: NA
J: TRBJ1-1
V: TRBV5-4
size: NA
DNA: TGTGCCAGCAGCTTGGATCAGGGCGGCACTGAAGCTTTCTTT
CDR3: CASSLDQGGTEAFF

D: TRBD2
J: TRBJ2-7
V: TRBV5-6
size: NA
DNA: TGTGCCAGCACGCTTGGGAGGGGTTTTCTCGCCTACGAGCAGTACTTC
CDR3: CASTLGRGFLAYEQYF

D: NA
J: TRBJ1-5
V: TRBV27
size: once
DNA: TGTGCCAGCAGTTTCTCGGGGGCGCGGAATCAGCCCCAGCATTTT
CDR3: CASSFSGARNQPQHF

D: TRBD1
J: TRBJ1-2
V: TRBV30
size: NA
DNA: TGTGCCTCGAGTCTCGGACAGGGCTATGGCTACACCTTC
CDR3: CASSLGQGYGYTF

D: NA
J: TRBJ2-3
V: TRBV29-1
size: NA
DNA: TGCAGCGTTGATCGTGGAACTGGCGGCAGCACAGATACGCAGTATTTT
CDR3: CSVDRGTGGSTDTQYF

D: TRBD2
J: TRBJ2-1
V: TRBV30
size: NA
DNA: TGTGCCTGGAGGAGACTAGCGGGAGGGTCCTACAATGAGCAGTTCTTC
CDR3: CAWRRLAGGSYNEQFF

D: TRBD2
J: TRBJ2-1
V: TRBV28
size: once
DNA: TGTGCCAGCAGTCCCTTCTTAGCGGGGCTCTACAATGAGCAGTTCTTC
CDR3: CASSPFLAGLYNEQFF

D: NA
J: TRBJ2-6
V: TRBV6-5
size: NA
DNA: TGTGCCAGCAGTTACGCCCCGGGGTCTGGGGCCAACGTCCTGACTTTC
CDR3: CASSYAPGSGANVLTF

D: TRBD1
J: TRBJ2-1
V: TRBV12-3/TRBV12-4
size: NA
DNA: TGTGCCAGCAGTTTGGGACAGAGCTCCTACAATGAGCAGTTCTTC
CDR3: CASSLGQSSYNEQFF

D: TRBD2
J: TRBJ2-3
V: TRBV7-2
size: once
DNA: TGTGCCAGCAGCACTACCGCGGGAGTCCATACGCAGTATTTT
CDR3: CASSTTAGVHTQYF

D: TRBD2
J: TRBJ2-2
V: TRBV9
size: NA
DNA: TGTGCCAGCAGCGTAGTTAGCGGGAGCGGGGAGCTGTTTTTT
CDR3: CASSVVSGSGELFF

D: NA
J: TRBJ2-3
V: TRBV7-8
size: NA
DNA: TGTGCCAGCAGCCCCCTGATCAGGACCCGGAGGGGGAGCACAGATACGCAGTATTTT
CDR3: CASSPLIRTRRGSTDTQYF

D: NA
J: TRBJ1-5
V: TRBV28
size: once
DNA: TGTGCCAGCAGTCCTAACGGGGCTCAGCCCCAGCATTTT
CDR3: CASSPNGAQPQHF

D: NA
J: TRBJ1-1
V: TRBV6-6
size: NA
DNA: TGTGCCAGCAGGAACAGGGATTTGAACACTGAAGCTTTCTTT
CDR3: CASRNRDLNTEAFF

D: NA
J: TRBJ1-5
V: TRBV30
size: NA
DNA: TGTGCCTGGAGTATCTCAACCGGTAGCAATCAGCCCCAGCATTTT
CDR3: CAWSISTGSNQPQHF

D: TRBD1
J: TRBJ2-3
V: TRBV7-7
size: NA
DNA: TGTGCTAGCAGTCGGGACAGCCTTGATACGCAGTATTTT
CDR3: CASSRDSLDTQYF

D: NA
J: TRBJ2-5
V: TRBV6-6
size: NA
DNA: TGTGCCAGCAGAGCAGGGGCCCGCCAAGAGACCCAGTACTTC
CDR3: CASRAGARQETQYF

D: NA
J: TRBJ1-6
V: TRBV18
size: NA
DNA: TGTGCCAGCTCACCAGGAGCAGGGGATAATTCACCCCTCCACTTT
CDR3: CASSPGAGDNSPLHF

D: NA
J: TRBJ2-7
V: TRBV4-1
size: NA
DNA: TGCGCCAGCAGCCAAGACGGTCAGGCCGTCTACGAGCAGTACTTC
CDR3: CASSQDGQAVYEQYF

D: NA
J: TRBJ2-1
V: TRBV13
size: NA
DNA: TGTGCCAGCAGCCAAGCCCTACTAGCTAACAATGAGCAGTTCTTC
CDR3: CASSQALLANNEQFF

D: TRBD1
J: TRBJ1-1
V: TRBV7-2
size: NA
DNA: TGTGCCAGCAGCCACGGGACAGGGGACACTGAAGCTTTCTTT
CDR3: CASSHGTGDTEAFF

D: NA
J: TRBJ1-1
V: TRBV10-3
size: NA
DNA: TGTGCCTCGAGAGGGGGGAATGAGGCTTTCTTT
CDR3: CASRGGNEAFF

D: TRBD2
J: TRBJ2-7
V: TRBV5-4
size: NA
DNA: TGTGCCAGCAGCCATACCCTGGGGGGGGACGAGCAGTACTTC
CDR3: CASSHTLGGDEQYF

D: NA
J: TRBJ2-1
V: TRBV7-2
size: NA
DNA: TGTGCCAGCAGCTTAATGGGTCTAGCCAATGAGCAGTTCTTC
CDR3: CASSLMGLANEQFF

D: TRBD2
J: TRBJ2-7
V: TRBV7-2
size: NA
DNA: TGTGCCAGCAGCCCGGGACTAGCGGTTCAGTACTTC
CDR3: CASSPGLAVQYF

D: NA
J: TRBJ2-5
V: TRBV7-2
size: NA
DNA: TGTGCCAGCAGCTTCCAGCAGGGAACCCAAGAGACCCAGTACTTC
CDR3: CASSFQQGTQETQYF

D: NA
J: TRBJ1-6
V: TRBV18
size: NA
DNA: TGTGCCAGCTCACCGCAAGGGGCGGATTTGGATTCACCCCTCCACTTT
CDR3: CASSPQGADLDSPLHF

D: NA
J: TRBJ2-5
V: TRBV15
size: NA
DNA: TGTGCCACCAGCGGGGAGACCCAGTACTTC
CDR3: CATSGETQYF

D: NA
J: TRBJ2-2
V: TRBV7-2
size: NA
DNA: TGTGCCAGCAGCTTCCCCACCGGGGAGCTGTTTTTT
CDR3: CASSFPTGELFF

D: NA
J: TRBJ1-1
V: TRBV7-2
size: NA
DNA: TGTGCCAGCAGCTTCGGAGGGCGGGTAACTGAAGCTTTCTTT
CDR3: CASSFGGRVTEAFF

D: NA
J: TRBJ1-1
V: TRBV7-9
size: NA
DNA: TGTGCCAGCAGCCCGTGGACTGCAAACACTGAAGCTTTCTTT
CDR3: CASSPWTANTEAFF

D: NA
J: TRBJ2-7
V: TRBV3-1
size: NA
DNA: TGTGCCAGCAGCCAATACGGGGGAGATTACGAGCAGTACTTC
CDR3: CASSQYGGDYEQYF

D: NA
J: TRBJ1-5
V: TRBV2
size: NA
DNA: TGTGCCAGCAGTGAGGACAGCCCCCCTAAGCCCCAGCATTTT
CDR3: CASSEDSPPKPQHF

D: TRBD1
J: TRBJ2-1
V: TRBV12-3/TRBV12-4
size: NA
DNA: TGTGCCAGCAGTCCCGGGACAGGGCGAAGTGAGCAGTTCTTC
CDR3: CASSPGTGRSEQFF

D: TRBD2
J: TRBJ2-7
V: TRBV10-3
size: NA
DNA: TGTGCCATCAGGCCCGCCTTGGGCGGGAGGTCCGCCTACGAGCAGTACTTC
CDR3: CAIRPALGGRSAYEQYF

D: NA
J: TRBJ2-1
V: TRBV10-3
size: NA
DNA: TGTGCCATCAATTGGAGGGAGTTCAGCGATGAGCAGTTCTTC
CDR3: CAINWREFSDEQFF

D: TRBD2
J: TRBJ2-6
V: TRBV3-1
size: NA
DNA: TGTGCCAGCAGCCAAGTCGGGGGGGTAACTGGGGCCAACGTCCTGACTTTC
CDR3: CASSQVGGVTGANVLTF

D: TRBD1
J: TRBJ2-7
V: TRBV20-1
size: NA
DNA: TGCAGTGCTATCCCGGCCCGGGACAGGGCCTACGAGCAGTACTTC
CDR3: CSAIPARDRAYEQYF

D: NA
J: TRBJ2-7
V: TRBV30
size: NA
DNA: TGTGCCAGGAGGGCTAGCGAGCACGAGCAGTACTTC
CDR3: CARRASEHEQYF

D: NA
J: TRBJ1-6
V: TRBV27
size: NA
DNA: TGTGCCAGCAGTGGTCAGTATAATTCACCCCTCCACTTT
CDR3: CASSGQYNSPLHF

D: NA
J: TRBJ2-7
V: TRBV9
size: NA
DNA: TGTGCCAGCAGCGTAGGGACTACTCACTCCTACGAGCAGTACTTC
CDR3: CASSVGTTHSYEQYF

D: TRBD2
J: TRBJ2-2
V: TRBV12-3/TRBV12-4
size: NA
DNA: TGTGCCAGCACCACTAGCGGGAGGAACACCGGGGAGCTGTTTTTT
CDR3: CASTTSGRNTGELFF

D: TRBD2
J: TRBJ2-5
V: TRBV3-1
size: NA
DNA: TGTGCCAGCAGCCAAGGTTCGGGAGGGGAGACCCAGTACTTC
CDR3: CASSQGSGGETQYF

D: NA
J: TRBJ2-1
V: TRBV2
size: NA
DNA: TGTGCCAGCAGTGAAGCCATGGGGACAGAGCAGTTCTTC
CDR3: CASSEAMGTEQFF

D: NA
J: TRBJ2-5
V: TRBV30
size: NA
DNA: TGTGCCTGGAGCCCGGATCTTCTGGGGCAGACCCAGTACTTC
CDR3: CAWSPDLLGQTQYF

D: TRBD2
J: TRBJ2-3
V: TRBV7-9
size: NA
DNA: TGTGCCAGCAGCTTTGGCGGGAGCGACACAGATACGCAGTATTTT
CDR3: CASSFGGSDTDTQYF

D: TRBD2
J: TRBJ2-5
V: TRBV20-1
size: NA
DNA: TGCAGTGCTAGAGCCCAGGGCGGGAGAGTCGAACAGACCCAGTACTTC
CDR3: CSARAQGGRVEQTQYF

D: TRBD2
J: TRBJ2-3
V: TRBV28
size: NA
DNA: TGTGCCAGCAGTTTATTTGCGGGAGACGGGATAGATACGCAGTATTTT
CDR3: CASSLFAGDGIDTQYF

D: NA
J: TRBJ2-3
V: TRBV2
size: NA
DNA: TGTGCCAGCAGTGAGGAACACGCAGATACGCAGTATTTT
CDR3: CASSEEHADTQYF

D: NA
J: TRBJ2-3
V: TRBV19
size: once
DNA: TGTGCCAGTAGGACCACGGGGACCCCATCAGATACGCAGTATTTT
CDR3: CASRTTGTPSDTQYF

D: NA
J: TRBJ2-5
V: TRBV30
size: NA
DNA: TGTGCCTGGGGCTTGGGAGAGACCCAGTACTTC
CDR3: CAWGLGETQYF

D: TRBD1
J: TRBJ2-2
V: TRBV7-9
size: NA
DNA: TGTGCCAGCACCCCACAGGGGAGTGTCGGGGAGCTGTTTTTT
CDR3: CASTPQGSVGELFF

D: NA
J: TRBJ1-6
V: TRBV3-1
size: NA
DNA: TGTGCCAGCAGCCCGCGCGACTATAATTCACCCCTCCACTTT
CDR3: CASSPRDYNSPLHF

D: TRBD1
J: TRBJ1-1
V: TRBV30
size: once
DNA: TGTGCCTGGAGTAGGGGGACAGGTCAATCTAAAGCTTTCTTT
CDR3: CAWSRGTGQSKAFF

D: NA
J: TRBJ2-7
V: TRBV11-2
size: NA
DNA: TGTGCCAGCAGGCCTCGTTTAACCGCCTACGAGCAGTACTTC
CDR3: CASRPRLTAYEQYF